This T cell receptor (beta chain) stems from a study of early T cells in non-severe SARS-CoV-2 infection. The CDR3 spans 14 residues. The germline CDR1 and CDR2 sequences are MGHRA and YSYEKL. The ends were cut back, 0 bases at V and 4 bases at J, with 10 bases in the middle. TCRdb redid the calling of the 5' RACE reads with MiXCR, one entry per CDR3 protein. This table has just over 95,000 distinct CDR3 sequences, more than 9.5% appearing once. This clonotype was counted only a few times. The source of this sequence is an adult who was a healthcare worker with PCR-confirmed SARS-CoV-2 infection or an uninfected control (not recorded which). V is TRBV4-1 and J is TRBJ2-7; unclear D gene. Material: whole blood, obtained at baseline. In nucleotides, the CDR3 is TGCGCCAGCAGCCAAGATGCGACGGGTTACGAGCAGTACTTC. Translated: CASSQDATGYEQYF.